Sequencing of this T cell receptor (beta chain) was carried out in a study of cytomegalovirus exposure and HLA in healthy donors. PCR employed 60 Vbeta and 13 Jbeta primers. TCRdb's copy holds only in-frame clones and misses some; the assay was immunoSEQ multiplex PCR. This sample has more than 50,000 clones, with approximately 82% found just once. CDR3 length: 16 amino acids. V was pared by 5 bases and J by 8 bases, with 24 bases between. Per germline, CDR1 SNHLY and CDR2 FYNNEI. This clonotype originated in a middle-aged woman in good health and CMV-seropositive. The sequenced sample was PBMCs. The rearrangement joins TRBV2 to TRBJ1-2, with D perhaps TRBD1 (6 bases). The CDR3 sequence: CASSYYTPGERSGYTF. The CDR3 region has the DNA TGTGCCAGCAGTTATTACACACCAGGGGAGAGAAGCGGCTACACCTTC.